This T cell receptor (beta chain) was documented in a study of blood T cell repertoires in COVID-19. Study background: Spain, Italy and the United States supplied samples that represented acute and convalescent COVID-19.

Recruits, aged roughly 18 to 95 years, lived in 25 or so US areas. Resolution of symptoms, clearance, or two negative PCRs was present in recovered Cohort 3 donors. In germline, CDR1 is MDHEN, CDR2 SYDVKM. This CDR3 region has 11 residues. Trimming stripped 6 bases from V and 8 bases from J, with 10 bases between. The data were produced by immunoSEQ multiplex PCR, yet TCRdb's version contains in-frame clones alone and is incomplete. Of under 200,000 clones in the sample, under 90% are singletons; the top ten hold around 18%. The sample was PBMCs or T cells enriched from blood (not recorded which). This sequence was found in a man in his 60s who had recovered from COVID-19. The chain has TRBV28 and TRBJ1-2; TRBD1 might be the D (5 bases). The CDR3 region is CASRGTPGYTF. CDR3 DNA: TGTGCCAGCAGAGGGACTCCGGGCTACACCTTC.